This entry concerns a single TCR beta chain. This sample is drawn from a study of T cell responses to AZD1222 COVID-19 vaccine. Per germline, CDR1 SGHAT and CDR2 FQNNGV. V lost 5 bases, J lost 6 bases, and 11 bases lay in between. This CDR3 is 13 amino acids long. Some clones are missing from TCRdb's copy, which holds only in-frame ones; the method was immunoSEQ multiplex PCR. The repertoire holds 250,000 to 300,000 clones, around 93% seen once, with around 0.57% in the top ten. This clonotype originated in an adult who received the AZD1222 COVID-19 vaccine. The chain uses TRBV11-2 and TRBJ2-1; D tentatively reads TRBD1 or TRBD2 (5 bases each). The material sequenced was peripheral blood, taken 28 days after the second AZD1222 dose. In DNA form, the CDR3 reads TGTGCCAGCAGCCTCGGGACCATCAATGAGCAGTTCTTC. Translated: CASSLGTINEQFF. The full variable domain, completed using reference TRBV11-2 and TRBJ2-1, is EAGVAQSPRYKIIEKRQSVAFWCNPISGHATLYWYQQILGQGPKLLIQFQNNGVVDDSQLPKDRFSAERLKGVDSTLKIQPAKLEDSAVYLCASSLGTINEQFFGPGTRLTVL.